This TCR beta chain originates from a study of graft-versus-host responses after intestinal transplantation. Study-wide background: Multivisceral, liver-intestinal, or isolated intestinal grafts went to recipients. The whole recipient group had anti-thymocyte globulin induction followed by tacrolimus and steroids for approximately three years.

To note about this clone: Its specificity is not known.

The study's findings and limits: Recipient marrow harbored GvH clones, some of which surfaced first in ileum or blood.

The CDR3 spans 15 residues. Clones were read by immunoSEQ multiplex PCR, and TCRdb kept only the in-frame ones, dropping some. Of about 85,000 clones listed, roughly 85% are singletons. The gene calls are TRBV12-2 and TRBJ1-2; the table's D call, TRBD1, was not checked against the DNA. TRBV12-2 is a recognized pseudogene. This TCR was sampled from a human donor who received an intestinal transplant. The specimen was unstimulated CD4+ T cells sorted from spleen or lymph node cells, collected before intestinal transplant. Written as DNA, the CDR3 is TGTGCAAGTCGCCCGGGACAGCCAGCTAACTATGGCTACACCTTC. Its translation: CASRPGQPANYGYTF.